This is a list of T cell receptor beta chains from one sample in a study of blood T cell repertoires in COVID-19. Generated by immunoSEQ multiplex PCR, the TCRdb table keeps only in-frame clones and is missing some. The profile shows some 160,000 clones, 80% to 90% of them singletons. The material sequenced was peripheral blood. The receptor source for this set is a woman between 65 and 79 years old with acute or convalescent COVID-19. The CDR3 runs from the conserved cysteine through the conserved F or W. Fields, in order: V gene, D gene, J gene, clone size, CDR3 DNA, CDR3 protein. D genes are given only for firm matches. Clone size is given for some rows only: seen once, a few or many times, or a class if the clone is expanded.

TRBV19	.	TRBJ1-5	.	TGTGCCAGTGGGATGACAGGTTACAATCAGCCCCAGCATTTT	CASGMTGYNQPQHF
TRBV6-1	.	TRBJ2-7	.	TGTGCCAGCAGTGAAGAGGGAGTCCCCGGAAGCTCCTACGAGCAGTACTTC	CASSEEGVPGSSYEQYF
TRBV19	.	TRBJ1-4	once	TGTGCCAGTAGTATCTGGGCCAGGGTGGATGAAAAACTGTTTTTT	CASSIWARVDEKLFF
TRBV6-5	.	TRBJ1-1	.	TGTGCCAGCAGCCTCACGGACAAAAGGTACACTGAAGCTTTCTTT	CASSLTDKRYTEAFF
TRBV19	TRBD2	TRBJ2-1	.	TGTGCCAGTAGTACCGGGAGGGCGGACAATGAGCAGTTCTTC	CASSTGRADNEQFF
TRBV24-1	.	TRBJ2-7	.	TGTGCCACCAGTGACACTCGTTCGGGGTCCTACGAGCAGTACTTC	CATSDTRSGSYEQYF
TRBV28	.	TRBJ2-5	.	TGTGCCAGCAGTCAATCGGGAGCCCCGGCGGAGACCCAGTACTTC	CASSQSGAPAETQYF
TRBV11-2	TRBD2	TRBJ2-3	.	TGTGCCAGCAGCGCCAGACTAGCGGGAGTTCATACGCAGTATTTT	CASSARLAGVHTQYF
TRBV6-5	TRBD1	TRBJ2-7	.	TGTGCCAGCAGGTGGACAGGGACGACCTACGAGCAGTACTTC	CASRWTGTTYEQYF
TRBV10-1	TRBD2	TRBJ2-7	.	TGCGCCAGCAGTAAAACTAGCGGGAACTACCCCCGGTACGAGCAGTACTTC	CASSKTSGNYPRYEQYF
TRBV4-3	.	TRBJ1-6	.	TGCGCCAGCAGCCGGGGGAGGGCTAATTCACCCCTCCACTTT	CASSRGRANSPLHF
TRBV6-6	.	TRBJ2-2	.	TGTGCCAGCAGTTACCCAGGTCTGGGCACCGGGGAGCTGTTTTTT	CASSYPGLGTGELFF
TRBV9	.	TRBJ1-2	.	TGTGCCAGCAGCACACAGACAGGAAACTATGGCTACACCTTC	CASSTQTGNYGYTF
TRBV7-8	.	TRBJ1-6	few	TGTGCCAGCAGCTTAATTCCGGAGGACGTACCGCTGCTCTCACCCCTCCACTTT	CASSLIPEDVPLLSPLHF
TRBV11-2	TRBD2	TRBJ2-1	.	TGTGCCAGCAGCTCCCGCCCCCCCTCTGGACTAGCGGGCAATGAGCAGTTCTTC	CASSSRPPSGLAGNEQFF
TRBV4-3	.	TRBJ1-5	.	TGCGCCAGCAGCCAAGAGGCAGGAAGTCAGCCCCAGCATTTT	CASSQEAGSQPQHF
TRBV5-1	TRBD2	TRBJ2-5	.	TGCGCCAGCAGCTTGGTCTCGGCGGGGGGGCAGAAAATCTACCAAGAGACCCAGTACTTC	CASSLVSAGGQKIYQETQYF
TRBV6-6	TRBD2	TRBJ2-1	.	TGTGCCAGCAGTTACTCGTTGACTAGCGGCTACAATGAGCAGTTCTTC	CASSYSLTSGYNEQFF
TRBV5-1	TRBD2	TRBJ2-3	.	TGCGCCAGCAGCTTGGTTTGGACTAGCGGGAGGCCTTCCACAGATACGCAGTATTTT	CASSLVWTSGRPSTDTQYF
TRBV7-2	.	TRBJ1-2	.	TGTGCCAGCAGTTACAGTCCGGGGAACTATGGCTACACCTTC	CASSYSPGNYGYTF
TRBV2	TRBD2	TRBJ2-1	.	TGTGCCAGCCAGCTAGCGGAACCCAATGAGCAGTTCTTC	CASQLAEPNEQFF
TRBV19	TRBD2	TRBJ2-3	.	TGTGCCAGTAGTGGGGGACTAGCGGGAGCAACAGATACGCAGTATTTT	CASSGGLAGATDTQYF
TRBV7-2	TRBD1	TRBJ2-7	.	TGTGCCAGCAGCTTAACCGGGACAGGGACCTACGAGCAGTACTTC	CASSLTGTGTYEQYF
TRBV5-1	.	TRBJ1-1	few	TGCGCCAGCAGATTGGACTGGTCAAACACTGAAGCTTTCTTT	CASRLDWSNTEAFF
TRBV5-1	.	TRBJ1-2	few	TGCGCCAGCAGCGGGAGGACGCTGGGAGAGAACTATGGCTACACCTTC	CASSGRTLGENYGYTF
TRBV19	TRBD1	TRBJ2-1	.	TGTGCCAGTAGTATCGGGACAGGATCCTACAATGAGCAGTTCTTC	CASSIGTGSYNEQFF
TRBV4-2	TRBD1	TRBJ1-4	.	TGTGCCAGCAGCCTCATCACCGGGACAGCTTCTGAAAAACTGTTTTTT	CASSLITGTASEKLFF
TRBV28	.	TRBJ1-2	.	TGTGCCAGCAGAGATAGACAGGTGGGAGGCTACACCTTC	CASRDRQVGGYTF